The rows below give T cell receptor beta chains drawn from one sample of a study of PD-L1 blockade in urothelial cancer. Data came from immunoSEQ multiplex PCR; TCRdb stores just in-frame clones and leaves some out. In the table there are around 63,000 clones, 81% of which are singletons. The sample was PBMCs, taken around atezolizumab (anti-PD-L1) treatment. These receptors were taken from a man aged 70 or older with urothelial cancer. Each CDR3 is given with its conserved first and last residue. Each record gives: D gene, J gene, clone size, V gene, CDR3 protein, CDR3 DNA. A D gene is named only where the DNA matches it firmly. Expanded clones get a size class; other rows say once, few or many, or leave the size out.

>TRBD1|TRBJ1-2|-|TRBV19
CASSMRGQGTLLIYGYTF
TGTGCCAGTAGTATGCGTGGACAGGGAACTCTACTGATCTATGGCTACACCTTC
>TRBD2|TRBJ2-7|-|TRBV28
CASILAGGNEQYF
TGTGCCAGCATACTAGCGGGAGGGAACGAGCAGTACTTC
>-|TRBJ2-5|-|TRBV7-2
CASSLGAGKALKETQYF
TGTGCCAGCAGCTTAGGGGCGGGAAAGGCTTTAAAAGAGACCCAGTACTTC
>-|TRBJ2-3|-|TRBV5-4
CASSEEPDPSTDTQYF
TGTGCCAGCAGCGAGGAGCCAGACCCTAGCACAGATACGCAGTATTTT
>TRBD2|TRBJ2-3|-|TRBV18
CASSLAASTDTQYF
TGTGCCAGCTCCCTAGCGGCTAGCACAGATACGCAGTATTTT
>TRBD1|TRBJ2-2|-|TRBV6-5
CASSRQGNVGELFF
TGTGCCAGCAGCAGACAGGGAAACGTTGGGGAGCTGTTTTTT
>TRBD2|TRBJ2-5|few|TRBV6-1
CASSEGGSGRGETQYF
TGTGCCAGCAGTGAAGGGGGTAGCGGGAGGGGGGAGACCCAGTACTTC
>-|TRBJ2-1|once|TRBV11-3
CASSLDLSVALDEQFF
TGTGCCAGCAGCTTAGACCTTAGCGTGGCCCTGGATGAGCAGTTCTTC
>TRBD2|TRBJ2-1|-|TRBV18
CASSPQREGYNEQFF
TGTGCCAGCTCACCTCAGCGGGAGGGTTACAATGAGCAGTTCTTC
>-|TRBJ2-7|-|TRBV7-2
CASSLGQGGVYEQYF
TGTGCCAGCAGCTTAGGACAGGGAGGCGTCTACGAGCAGTACTTC
>TRBD2|TRBJ2-7|-|TRBV28
CASSPSGRYEQYF
TGTGCCAGCAGTCCTAGCGGGAGGTACGAGCAGTACTTC
>TRBD2|TRBJ2-7|-|TRBV19
CASASGGSYEQYF
TGTGCCAGTGCTAGCGGGGGGTCCTACGAGCAGTACTTC
>TRBD2|TRBJ2-1|-|TRBV29-1
CSATPSGRGNEQFF
TGCAGCGCCACGCCTAGCGGGAGAGGGAATGAGCAGTTCTTC
>-|TRBJ2-3|-|TRBV7-6
CASSLKATDTQYF
TGTGCCAGCAGCTTAAAAGCGACAGATACGCAGTATTTT
>-|TRBJ2-1|-|TRBV6-5
CASRTRRAKYNEQFF
TGTGCCAGCAGAACGCGGAGGGCCAAATACAATGAGCAGTTCTTC
>TRBD1|TRBJ2-5|-|TRBV25-1
CASSGETGTIQETQYF
TGTGCCAGCAGTGGAGAGACAGGGACCATACAAGAGACCCAGTACTTC
>-|TRBJ1-1|-|TRBV6-6
CASSLLQGNTEAFF
TGTGCCAGCAGTTTACTCCAGGGTAACACTGAAGCTTTCTTT
>-|TRBJ1-1|-|TRBV28
CASSLGRAGGAEAFF
TGTGCCAGCAGTTTGGGTCGGGCGGGGGGGGCTGAAGCTTTCTTT
>TRBD2|TRBJ2-1|-|TRBV5-1
CASSSEGLYNEQFF
TGCGCCAGCAGCTCGGAGGGACTATACAATGAGCAGTTCTTC
>-|TRBJ1-1|-|TRBV28
CASSSVMNTEAFF
TGTGCCAGCAGCTCGGTTATGAACACTGAAGCTTTCTTT
>TRBD2|TRBJ2-7|-|TRBV7-6
CASKPGLAGEKAREQYF
TGTGCCAGTAAGCCGGGACTAGCGGGAGAAAAGGCCCGGGAGCAGTACTTC
>TRBD1|TRBJ1-1|-|TRBV18
CASSPDRVGAFF
TGTGCCAGCTCACCCGACAGGGTCGGAGCTTTCTTT
>TRBD2|TRBJ2-7|-|TRBV10-3
CAIGAGKYEQYF
TGTGCCATCGGAGCGGGAAAGTACGAGCAGTACTTC
>-|TRBJ1-4|-|TRBV7-8
CASSLAVLGKLFF
TGTGCCAGCAGCTTAGCGGTGCTCGGAAAACTGTTTTTT
>-|TRBJ1-4|-|TRBV5-6
CASSRLLATNEKLFF
TGTGCCAGCAGCCGACTACTTGCAACTAATGAAAAACTGTTTTTT
>TRBD2|TRBJ2-3|-|TRBV11-2
CASPFGGLAGSGADTQYF
TGTGCCAGCCCCTTCGGAGGACTAGCGGGATCAGGGGCAGATACGCAGTATTTT
>-|TRBJ1-2|-|TRBV13
CATSQGDYGYTF
TGTGCCACCTCGCAGGGTGACTATGGCTACACCTTC
>-|TRBJ2-5|-|TRBV5-1
CASSLGGQSQETQYF
TGCGCCAGCAGCTTGGGGGGCCAAAGCCAGGAGACCCAGTACTTC
>-|TRBJ2-7|-|TRBV7-2
CASSSKARSYEQYF
TGTGCCAGCAGCTCTAAAGCCAGGTCCTACGAGCAGTACTTC
>-|TRBJ1-3|medium-sized|TRBV6-6
CASRIGQVSGNTIYF
TGTGCCAGCAGAATTGGACAAGTCTCTGGAAACACCATATATTTT
>-|TRBJ2-7|-|TRBV12-5
CASGGGQDYEQYF
TGTGCTAGTGGGGGAGGACAGGACTACGAGCAGTACTTC
>TRBD1|TRBJ2-1|-|TRBV4-2
CASSQEGIPGRGHDEQFF
TGTGCCAGCAGCCAAGAGGGAATACCTGGCAGGGGGCATGATGAGCAGTTCTTC
>TRBD1|TRBJ2-7|-|TRBV11-3
CASSLTGTDAYEQYF
TGTGCCAGCAGCTTAACCGGGACAGACGCCTACGAGCAGTACTTC
>-|TRBJ1-2|-|TRBV10-3
CAISEGGDLVYGYTF
TGTGCCATCAGTGAAGGGGGGGACCTTGTCTATGGCTACACCTTC
>-|TRBJ1-2|-|TRBV27
CASSGGYGYTF
TGTGCCAGCAGTGGGGGGTATGGCTACACCTTC
>-|TRBJ2-4|-|TRBV4-2
CASSPPGLDKNIQYF
TGTGCCAGCAGCCCCCCCGGACTGGACAAAAACATTCAGTACTTC
>-|TRBJ2-1|few|TRBV5-1
CASSLAADEQFF
TGCGCCAGCAGCTTGGCCGCGGATGAGCAGTTCTTC
>-|TRBJ2-5|-|TRBV5-6
CASSFMNGETQYF
TGTGCCAGCAGCTTTATGAACGGGGAGACCCAGTACTTC
>TRBD1|TRBJ1-2|-|TRBV7-9
CASSFRGQGGGYTF
TGTGCCAGCAGCTTCCGGGGACAGGGAGGGGGCTACACCTTC
>TRBD2|TRBJ2-3|-|TRBV27
CASSLYSGRDGDTQYF
TGTGCCAGCAGTTTATACAGCGGGAGGGATGGAGATACGCAGTATTTT
>-|TRBJ2-1|-|TRBV4-2
CASSQEGQSEQFF
TGTGCCAGCAGCCAAGAGGGGCAAAGTGAGCAGTTCTTC
>-|TRBJ2-7|-|TRBV9
CASSADSSYEQYF
TGTGCCAGCAGCGCCGACAGCTCCTACGAGCAGTACTTC
>-|TRBJ2-3|-|TRBV4-1
CASSLRGSTDTQYF
TGCGCCAGCAGCCTCCGCGGGAGCACAGATACGCAGTATTTT